Following are 32 T cell receptor beta chains from one sample sequenced in a study of early T cells in non-severe SARS-CoV-2 infection. One entry per CDR3 protein results from TCRdb running MiXCR on the 5' RACE reads. The sample holds 25,000 to 30,000 distinct CDR3 sequences, 5% to 6.5% seen once. The material sequenced was whole blood, taken at baseline. These TCRs come from an adult who was a healthcare worker with PCR-confirmed SARS-CoV-2 infection or an uninfected control (not recorded which).

This clonotype was seen at least ten times. J is TRBJ1-2 and V is TRBV12-3 or TRBV12-4, with D possibly matching TRBD1 (5 bases). The CDR3 sequence is 13 residues long. The V and J ends lost 6 bases and 7 bases respectively, with 15 bases between them. The CDR3 loop is CASSLGDSVGYTF. The CDR3 DNA is TGTGCCAGCAGCCTAGGGGATTCGGTTGGCTACACCTTC.

V usage is TRBV20-1 and J usage is TRBJ2-3, with 16 nucleotides matching TRBD2. The CDR3 spans 18 residues. The V gene end was trimmed by 3 bases and the J gene end by 4 bases; junction bases not matched to a gene: 10. Per germline, CDR1 DFQATT and CDR2 SNEGSKA (reference sequence). In DNA, the CDR3 is TGCAGTGCTAGTCCCCAGGGACTAGCGGGGGGGCTCGCAGATACGCAGTATTTT. This translates into CSASPQGLAGGLADTQYF.

Many counts were recorded for this clonotype. This chain connects TRBV3-1 to TRBJ2-7; D is uncertain. Germline V gene data show CDR1 as LGHDT and CDR2 as YNNKEL (reference sequence). The CDR3 is 11 residues long. V was clipped by 3 bases and J by 6 bases, with 6 bases between them. The CDR3 region is CASSHSSEQYF. DNA for the CDR3: TGTGCCAGCAGCCACTCGTCCGAGCAGTACTTC.

This clonotype has more than one count but fewer than ten. This clone may be a read error of a much larger clone one base away. The chain combines TRBV6-6 with TRBJ1-1, with TRBD1 matching over 7 bases. V shed 6 bases and J 3 bases; nucleotides not matched to a gene: 4. CDR3 size: 13 residues. CDR1 and CDR2 from the germline V gene are MNHNY and SVGAGI (reference sequence). As DNA, the CDR3 is TGTGCCAGCAGCACAGACAGGGACACTGAAGCTTTCTTT. The encoded protein is CASSTDRDTEAFF.

A note on this clonotype: A much larger clone differs by one base, so this may be a read error. The rearrangement links TRBV7-2 to TRBJ2-7; a weak D match, TRBD2 (6 bases). Germline V gene data show CDR1 as SGHTA and CDR2 as FQGNSA. This CDR3 contains 14 residues. In DNA, the CDR3 is TGTTCCAGCAGCCCGGGGGTAAAATCCTACGAGCAGTACTTC. The encoded protein is CSSSPGVKSYEQYF.

The chain combines TRBV6-5 with TRBJ1-5; D is undetermined. The V end was cut by 0 bases, the J end by 6 bases, with 12 bases between. Germline lookup yields CDR1 MNHEY and CDR2 SVGAGI. The CDR3 sequence is 15 residues long. Here the CDR3 reads CASSYSTTGGQPQHF. The CDR3 nucleotides read TGTGCCAGCAGTTACTCGACCACCGGCGGTCAGCCCCAGCATTTT.

This clonotype has more than one count but fewer than ten. The chain employs TRBV28 and TRBJ2-1, with TRBD2 identical over 9 bases. The V segment lost 5 bases and the J segment 0 bases; nucleotides outside the gene matches: 5. The CDR3 loop spans 16 amino acids. Germline CDR1 and CDR2: MDHEN and SYDVKM. The CDR3 sequence: CASSRTSASSYNEQFF. As DNA, the CDR3 is TGTGCCAGCAGTCGGACTAGCGCGAGCTCCTACAATGAGCAGTTCTTC.

This clonotype was seen repeatedly, ten times or more. V is TRBV12-3 or TRBV12-4 and J is TRBJ2-5; 7 bases fit TRBD2. CDR3 length equals 15 residues. J lost 5 bases, V lost 5 bases, and 11 bases had no gene match. The CDR3 bases are TGTGCCAGCAGTCTCAATTGGGGGGGGACTGAGACCCAGTACTTC. As protein: CASSLNWGGTETQYF.

Many counts were recorded for this clonotype. J is TRBJ2-1 and V is TRBV20-1; 11 nucleotides align to TRBD2. Germline V CDR1 and CDR2: DFQATT, SNEGSKA (reference sequence). V lost 1 base, J lost 4 bases, and 6 bases stayed unmatched. This CDR3 is built from 16 residues. The DNA for the CDR3 is TGCAGTGCTAGAGTTCCTAGCGGGGGGAAATACAATGAGCAGTTCTTC. Its protein product is CSARVPSGGKYNEQFF.

In its sample, this clonotype was seen many times. The rearrangement links TRBV6-1 to TRBJ1-5; the D is unclear. The germline V gene encodes CDR1 MNHNS and CDR2 SASEGT. Trimming shortened V by 1 base and J by 7 bases, and 17 bases separated the two germline ends. CDR3 size: 16 residues. The CDR3 loop reads CASSEVGQANFQPQHF. The CDR3 coding sequence is TGTGCCAGCAGTGAAGTAGGGCAGGCGAATTTCCAGCCCCAGCATTTT.

This clonotype came up many times. V usage is TRBV6-6 and J usage is TRBJ2-7, with 9 bases matching TRBD1. From germline, CDR1 is MNHNY and CDR2 SVGAGI (reference sequence). Trimming at V came to 11 bases and at J to 6 bases, leaving 20 bases not matched to a gene. CDR3 length: 16 residues. For the CDR3, the DNA is TGTGCCTCCCTGGGGGGACCGGGACAGGGTAGTCGCGAGCAGTACTTC. Translating it yields CASLGGPGQGSREQYF.

This clonotype was observed many times. The chain carries TRBV6-5 and TRBJ2-2; TRBD2 agrees at 13 bases. Germline CDR1 and CDR2: MNHEY and SVGAGI. The length of the CDR3 is 16 residues. V lost 5 bases, J lost 4 bases, and 4 bases stayed unmatched. The CDR3 loop reads CASSVGLAGVTGELFF. CDR3 nucleotide sequence: TGTGCCAGCAGTGTAGGACTAGCGGGGGTCACCGGGGAGCTGTTTTTT.

In this sample, this clonotype turned up many times. The genes are TRBV12-3 or TRBV12-4 and TRBJ2-5; 10 bases match TRBD2. Trimming removed 5 bases from V and 0 bases from J; junction bases left unmatched: 3. The CDR3 has 15 residues. The CDR3 is CASSPLAGYQETQYF. For the CDR3, the DNA is TGTGCCAGCAGTCCACTAGCGGGGTACCAAGAGACCCAGTACTTC.

This clonotype was detected a few times. J is TRBJ2-2 and V is TRBV11-2, with D uncertain. The CDR3 runs 14 residues. Germline V lookup: CDR1 SGHAT, CDR2 FQNNGV. Trimming took 0 bases from V and 5 from J, leaving 7 bases between them. As DNA, the CDR3 is TGTGCCAGCAGCTTAGACATGGGGACCGGGGAGCTGTTTTTT. It codes for CASSLDMGTGELFF.

This clonotype was detected many times. The gene calls are TRBV27 and TRBJ2-2; no clear D. The V gene's germline CDR1 is MNHEY and CDR2 SMNVEV (reference sequence). Trimming took 2 bases from V and 4 from J, leaving 8 bases between them. CDR3 length equals 14 residues. CDR3 residues: CASSLRPGTGELFF. CDR3 DNA sequence: TGTGCCAGCAGTTTAAGGCCTGGCACCGGGGAGCTGTTTTTT.

This clonotype came up a few times. The J gene is TRBJ1-1, the V gene TRBV18; 9 nucleotides match TRBD1. V was clipped by 5 bases and J by 10 bases; unmatched bases: 8. Per germline, CDR1 KGHSH and CDR2 LQKENI. CDR3 size: 13 residues. CDR3 in amino acids: CASSTGTGPRAFF. In nucleotides, the CDR3 is TGTGCCAGCTCAACCGGGACAGGGCCGAGAGCTTTCTTT.

The chain links TRBV5-4 to TRBJ2-1, with 11 positions matching TRBD1. Germline CDR1 and CDR2: SGHNT and YYREEE (reference sequence). V was clipped by 4 bases and J by 4 bases; unmatched bases: 4. CDR3 length: 15 residues. CDR3 bases: TGTGCCAGCAGCCCGGGACAGGGGGTATACAATGAGCAGTTCTTC. Amino acid sequence: CASSPGQGVYNEQFF.

The chain employs TRBV29-1 and TRBJ2-3; D remains unclear. The V gene lost 3 bases and the J gene lost 2 bases, with 6 bases spanning the gap. Germline loops: CDR1 SQVTM, CDR2 ANQGSEA. The CDR3 has 12 amino acids. The CDR3 coding sequence is TGCAGCGTTGATCCGGCCACAGATACGCAGTATTTT. Translation gives CSVDPATDTQYF.

In this sample, this clonotype turned up a few times. This chain joins TRBV30 and TRBJ2-7; 10 bases match TRBD2. Per the germline V gene, CDR1 is GTSNPN and CDR2 is SVGIG (reference sequence). The CDR3 runs 16 residues. V dropped 1 base and J dropped 0; count of bases not matched to a gene: 6. CDR3 loop: CAWSEPGLALSYEQYF. The CDR3 nucleotides are TGTGCCTGGAGTGAACCGGGACTAGCGCTCTCCTACGAGCAGTACTTC.

The rearrangement links TRBV4-2 to TRBJ2-3; 11 nucleotides line up with TRBD2. Germline loops: CDR1 LGHNA, CDR2 YNFKEQ. CDR3 length equals 17 residues. J lost 2 bases, V lost 1 base, and 5 bases had no gene match. The CDR3, as DNA: TGTGCCAGCAGCCAAGGGTCTAGCGGGGGGTTCACAGATACGCAGTATTTT. This sequence encodes CASSQGSSGGFTDTQYF.

This clonotype was seen a few times. The chain combines TRBV7-2 with TRBJ2-5, with 10 nucleotides matching TRBD2. Germline V gives CDR1 SGHTA, CDR2 FQGNSA. The ends lost 2 bases at V and 4 bases at J; junction bases unmatched: 7. The CDR3 sequence is 16 residues long. In nucleotides, the CDR3 is TGTGCCAGCAGCTTAAGGAGCGGGGGGGCCAGAGAGACCCAGTACTTC. It is translated as CASSLRSGGARETQYF. Looking up the rest from reference TRBV7-2 and TRBJ2-5 gives the full variable domain: GAGVSQSPSNKVTEKGKDVELRCDPISGHTALYWYRQSLGQGLEFLIYFQGNSAPDKSGLPSDRFSAERTGGSVSTLTIQRTQQEDSAVYLCASSLRSGGARETQYFGPGTRLLVL.

This clonotype came up many times. The chain employs TRBV11-2 and TRBJ2-3; TRBD2 might be the D (6 bases). V gave up 5 bases and J gave up 2 bases, with 17 bases separating them. The length of the CDR3 is 16 residues. CDR1 SGHAT and CDR2 FQNNGV come from the germline V gene. CDR3 sequence reads: CASSQRLGLDTDTQYF. The CDR3 DNA is TGTGCCAGCAGCCAACGCTTGGGACTGGACACAGATACGCAGTATTTT.

This clonotype was recorded many times. The chain combines TRBV2 with TRBJ2-7; D is uncertain. The germline V gene has CDR1 SNHLY and CDR2 FYNNEI. CDR3 length: 15 amino acids. The germline V and J ends were trimmed by 3 bases and 6 bases, with 18 bases remaining between them. The CDR3 is CASSDGRLIPGEQYF. The CDR3 coding sequence is TGTGCCAGCAGTGACGGCAGGCTAATCCCGGGCGAGCAGTACTTC.

This clonotype has a handful of counts. The chain recombines TRBV18 with TRBJ2-5; weak D call: TRBD2 (6 bases). V was trimmed by 4 bases and J by 2 bases, leaving 14 bases between them. The germline gives CDR1 KGHSH, CDR2 LQKENI. This CDR3 comprises 15 residues. CDR3 in amino acids: CASSRNSGHQETQYF. The CDR3 nucleotides read TGTGCCAGCTCACGTAATAGCGGCCATCAAGAGACCCAGTACTTC.

The chain recombines TRBV18 with TRBJ2-1, with 9 bases identical to TRBD2. In germline, CDR1 is KGHSH, CDR2 LQKENI. V dropped 6 bases and J dropped 9; count of bases not matched to a gene: 12. The CDR3 contains 15 residues. The chain's CDR3 is CASSPQLAGSLEQFF. The CDR3 DNA is TGTGCCAGCTCTCCCCAGCTAGCGGGATCCCTTGAGCAGTTCTTC.

This clonotype was seen only a few times. J is TRBJ2-7 and V is TRBV6-6; 13 bases line up with TRBD2. Germline V lookup: CDR1 MNHNY, CDR2 SVGAGI (reference sequence). CDR3 length: 15 amino acids. J gave up 5 bases and V 2 bases, and 3 bases lay outside the gene matches. CDR3 sequence reads: CASSYGTSGEHEQYF. As DNA, the CDR3 is TGTGCCAGCAGTTACGGGACTAGCGGGGAGCACGAGCAGTACTTC.

This clonotype came up many times. The rearrangement joins TRBV4-2 to TRBJ1-2; no reliable D call. The CDR3 runs to 15 residues. V gave up 1 base and J gave up 2 bases, with 11 bases separating them. Germline values: CDR1 LGHNA, CDR2 YNFKEQ. The CDR3 nucleotides read TGTGCCAGCAGCCAAGCCGCGACGGTAAACTATGGCTACACCTTC. Its protein product is CASSQAATVNYGYTF.

The table lists this clonotype with many counts. The chain employs TRBV6-6 and TRBJ2-7; 9 positions agree with TRBD1. V shed 7 bases, J shed 9 bases, and the junction held 16 bases outside the gene matches. CDR3 length equals 15 residues. CDR1 and CDR2 from the germline V gene are MNHNY and SVGAGI (reference sequence). The DNA of the CDR3 is TGTGCCAGCACTTCCCCCCGGGACAGGGCTCCCTTGCAGTACTTC. Its translation: CASTSPRDRAPLQYF.

This clonotype occurred a few times. The V and J genes are TRBV5-5 and TRBJ2-5; D remains unclear. This CDR3 has 16 residues. Trimming took off 0 bases at V and 1 base at J, with 13 bases between the two ends. CDR1 is SGHKS and CDR2 is YYEKEE in the germline V gene (reference sequence). The CDR3, as DNA: TGTGCCAGCAGCTTGGCCCAGAGAATTACCCAAGAGACCCAGTACTTC. Translating it yields CASSLAQRITQETQYF.

This clonotype was counted ten times or more. This chain links TRBV7-2 with TRBJ1-4; the D gene is possibly TRBD1 (6 bases). V was cut by 2 bases and J by 5 bases, with 9 bases left in between. Looked up from germline, CDR1 is SGHTA and CDR2 is FQGNSA. This CDR3 has 14 amino acids. The CDR3 region is CASSLTGQNEKLFF. The CDR3 bases are TGTGCCAGCAGCTTAACCGGACAGAATGAAAAACTGTTTTTT.

This clonotype has just one count. With a much larger clone just one base away, this may be a read error. The DNA for the CDR3 is TGTGCCAGCAGCTTGAGAACAGGGGTATACTTC. This sequence encodes CASSLRTGVYF. The chain is built from TRBV5-8 and TRBJ2-5, with 7 bases lining up with TRBD1. In germline, CDR1 is SGHTS, CDR2 YDEGEE. CDR3 length: 11 residues. The V and J ends lost 1 base and 14 bases, in that order; junction bases with no gene match: 5.

This clonotype has ten or more counts. The chain employs TRBV11-2 and TRBJ2-1; D uncertain. Germline loops: CDR1 SGHAT, CDR2 FQNNGV. The CDR3 loop spans 17 amino acids. Trimming cost V 5 bases and J 0 bases, with 17 bases left between them. The CDR3 bases are TGTGCCAGCAGCCGCCTTCTAAGCGCCAGCTCCTACAATGAGCAGTTCTTC. This gives the protein CASSRLLSASSYNEQFF.